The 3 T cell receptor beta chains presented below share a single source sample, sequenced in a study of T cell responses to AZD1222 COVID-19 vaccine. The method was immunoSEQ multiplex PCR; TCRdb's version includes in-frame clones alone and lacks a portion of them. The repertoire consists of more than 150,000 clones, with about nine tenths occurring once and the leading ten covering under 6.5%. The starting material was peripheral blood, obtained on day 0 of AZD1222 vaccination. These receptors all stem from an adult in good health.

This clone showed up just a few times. CDR3 in DNA: TGTGCCAGCAGAGAGGGGGCAACTAATGAAAAACTGTTTTTT. Protein product: CASREGATNEKLFF. The chain combines TRBV7-2 with TRBJ1-4, with a tentative D call TRBD1 (6 bases). V dropped 6 bases and J dropped 0 bases, with 8 bases sitting between them. The CDR3 is made up of 14 amino acids. The germline V gene encodes CDR1 SGHTA and CDR2 FQGNSA.

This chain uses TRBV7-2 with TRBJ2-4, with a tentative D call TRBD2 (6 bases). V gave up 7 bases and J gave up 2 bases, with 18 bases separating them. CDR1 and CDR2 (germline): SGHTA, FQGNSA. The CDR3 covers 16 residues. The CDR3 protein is CASTPWASVTKNIQYF. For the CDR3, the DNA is TGTGCCAGCACCCCTTGGGCTAGCGTCACCAAAAACATTCAGTACTTC.

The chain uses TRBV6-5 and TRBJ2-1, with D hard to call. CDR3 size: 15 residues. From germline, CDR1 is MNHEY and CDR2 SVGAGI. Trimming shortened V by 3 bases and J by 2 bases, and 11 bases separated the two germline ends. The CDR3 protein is CASSYEQLTYNEQFF. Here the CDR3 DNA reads TGTGCCAGCAGTTATGAACAGCTCACCTACAATGAGCAGTTCTTC.